One sample yielded the 24 T cell receptor beta chains listed below, sequenced in a study of regulatory T cells in long-lasting Graves disease. Construction of the TCR beta libraries employed iRepertoire HTBI primers in conjunction with Arm-PCR of CDR3 regions. MiXCR, run by TCRdb on the multiplex PCR reads, gives a single entry per CDR3 protein. The sample lists about 560,000 distinct CDR3 sequences, around 15% seen once, with around 12% in the top ten. As for time point: newly diagnosed GD, antithyroid drugs for less than 3 months. Isolated PBMC RNA provided the starting material for the TCR library. Separately, the same data were catalogued under a study of T cells in Graves' hyperthyroidism and ophthalmopathy.

This material consisted of peripheral blood mononuclear cells (PBMCs), taken at new diagnosis, from a patient treated with antithyroid drugs. These receptors were obtained from a man younger than 35 with Graves disease.

Concerning this clonotype itself: Germline and junction disagree at one end, which may indicate a read error. The chain couples TRBV5-5 to TRBJ2-7; no clear D. The CDR3 is 14 residues long. CDR1 SGHKS and CDR2 YYEKEE come from the germline V gene (reference sequence). CDR3 sequence reads: CASSLGTRSYEQYF. CDR3 nucleotides: TGCGCCAGCAGCTTAGGAACACGCTCCTACGAGCAGTACTTC. The whole variable domain, remainder taken from reference TRBV5-5 and TRBJ2-7, is DAGVTQSPTHLIKTRGQQVTLRCSPISGHKSVSWYQQVLGQGPQFIFQYYEKEERGRGNFPDRFSARQFPNYSSELNVNALLLGDSALYLCASSLGTRSYEQYFGPGTRLTVT.

This clonotype has a count of ten or more. This sequence joins TRBV6-5 and TRBJ2-1; no clear D. V was trimmed by 0 bases and J by 2 bases, leaving 8 bases between them. There are 15 residues in the CDR3. Looked up from germline, CDR1 is MNHEY and CDR2 is SVGAGI. CDR3 sequence: CASSYSEEPYNEQFF. The CDR3 DNA sequence: TGTGCCAGCAGTTACTCTGAGGAGCCCTACAATGAGCAGTTCTTC.

This clonotype was seen more than once but under ten times. The rearrangement links TRBV29-1 to TRBJ2-2; D tentatively reads TRBD1 or TRBD2 (6 bases each). Germline V lookup: CDR1 SQVTM, CDR2 ANQGSEA. This CDR3 comprises 13 residues. Trimming cost V 6 bases and J 2 bases, with 10 bases left between them. The CDR3, as DNA: TGCAGCGTGGGGGGACATAACACCGGGGAGCTGTTTTTT. Its translation is CSVGGHNTGELFF.

Many counts were recorded for this clonotype. The V and J genes are TRBV6-1 and TRBJ2-3, with TRBD1 matching 7 bases. This CDR3 spans 15 amino acids. The junction had 6 bases not matched to a gene; V was cut back by 4 bases and J by 2 bases. CDR1 is MNHNS and CDR2 is SASEGT in the germline V gene. This CDR3 is CASSARQGSTDTQYF. As DNA, the CDR3 is TGTGCCAGCAGTGCCAGACAGGGTTCCACAGATACGCAGTATTTT.

This clonotype was counted many times. The rearrangement links TRBV7-3 to TRBJ1-1, with D hard to call. CDR3 length: 14 amino acids. Germline CDR1 SGHTA, CDR2 FQGTGA. V was trimmed by 1 base and J by 1 base, leaving 7 bases between them. The CDR3 region is CASSLMAGNTEAFF. The CDR3 DNA is TGTGCCAGCAGCTTAATGGCAGGGAACACTGAAGCTTTCTTT.

This clonotype occurred a few times. This rearrangement joins TRBV5-4 to TRBJ2-1; 10 nucleotides line up with TRBD2. V was clipped by 5 bases and J by 7 bases; unmatched bases: 9. This CDR3 spans 15 amino acids. Germline V gives CDR1 SGHNT, CDR2 YYREEE (reference sequence). The CDR3 protein is CASRPAGGGMNEQFF. CDR3 DNA: TGTGCCAGCAGGCCAGCGGGGGGGGGGATGAATGAGCAGTTCTTC.

This clonotype was counted between two and nine times. The J gene is TRBJ2-1, the V gene TRBV14; D tentatively fits TRBD1 or TRBD2 (5 bases each). Trimming cost V 6 bases and J 2 bases, with 20 bases left between them. The V gene's germline CDR1 is SGHDN and CDR2 FVKESK. CDR3 length: 17 residues. The CDR3 region has the DNA TGTGCCAGCAGTCAGACTCTCCGGTGGGGACCCTACAATGAGCAGTTCTTC. It specifies CASSQTLRWGPYNEQFF.

The CDR3 DNA follows: TGCGCCAGCTTGAGGACCGTCGGAGTAACCGGGGAGCTGTTTTTT. It translates to CASLRTVGVTGELFF. The V call is TRBV5-1, the J call TRBJ2-2; D remains ambiguous. The germline V gene encodes CDR1 SGHRS and CDR2 YFSETQ. This CDR3 contains 15 residues. Deletions cut 7 bases from V and 5 bases from J, with 18 bases between.

This clonotype has more than one count but fewer than ten. At one end, the junction sequence differs from germline, possibly due to a read error. The chain combines TRBV6-1 with TRBJ2-2, with TRBD2 as a possible D gene (7 bases). Germline V CDR1 and CDR2: MNHNS, SASEGT. The CDR3 covers 16 residues. The CDR3 sequence: CASRKGGGGSTGEPFF. The CDR3 coding sequence is TGTGCCAGCAGGAAAGGGGGGGGAGGTTCCACCGGGGAGCCGTTTTTT.

This clonotype was counted a few times. This chain connects TRBV28 to TRBJ2-2, with D maybe TRBD1 (6 bases). The germline V gene has CDR1 MDHEN and CDR2 SYDVKM. The CDR3 length is 17 residues. V lost 4 bases to trimming and J lost 3 bases, with 18 bases between them. The CDR3 region is CASSSRQDVDYTGELFF. For the CDR3, the DNA is TGTGCCAGCAGTTCTAGACAGGACGTCGACTACACCGGGGAGCTGTTTTTT.

The sample holds a few counts of this clonotype. This rearrangement joins TRBV25-1 to TRBJ1-1, with unresolved D. The CDR3 length is 11 residues. CDR1 MGHDK and CDR2 SYGVNS come from the germline V gene. V lost 2 bases to trimming and J lost 8 bases, with 6 bases between them. This CDR3 reads CASSEIGEAFF. CDR3 nucleotides: TGTGCCAGCAGTGAAATCGGGGAAGCTTTCTTT.

This clonotype was picked up a small number of times. The rearrangement uses TRBV14 and TRBJ2-3; 15 bases agree with TRBD2. The germline CDR1 and CDR2 sequences are SGHDN and FVKESK. The CDR3 has 17 residues. Trimming at V came to 4 bases and at J to 1 base, leaving 3 bases not matched to a gene. CDR3 protein: CASSLGTSGRRTDTQYF. As DNA, the CDR3 is TGTGCCAGCAGCCTCGGGACTAGCGGGAGGCGCACAGATACGCAGTATTTT.

Remarks on this clonotype: A single base separates this from a much larger clone, so it may be a read error. The CDR3 DNA sequence: TGCAGTGCCGACCCTTGGGGGGAGACCCAGTACTTC. It encodes CSADPWGETQYF. The rearrangement uses TRBV20-1 and TRBJ2-5; D is possibly TRBD1 or TRBD2 (5 bases each). V was pared by 6 bases and J by 5 bases, with 13 bases between. This CDR3 has 12 amino acids. CDR1 and CDR2 from the germline V gene are DFQATT and SNEGSKA (reference sequence).

A word on this clonotype: This clone may be a read error of a much larger clone one base away. The CDR3: CASTQNRDLPETQYF. CDR3 in DNA: TGTGCCAGCACCCAGAACAGGGATCTCCCAGAGACCCAGTACTTC. The chain carries TRBV11-2 and TRBJ2-5; a weak D match, TRBD1 (6 bases). Trimming stripped 7 bases from V and 4 bases from J, with 19 bases between. The CDR3 length is 15 residues. Germline loops: CDR1 SGHAT, CDR2 FQNNGV.

The table lists this clonotype with a few counts. This sequence joins TRBV7-9 and TRBJ2-1, with 12 bases identical to TRBD2. Germline V gene sequence: CDR1 SEHNR, CDR2 FQNEAQ (reference sequence). This CDR3 region has 16 residues. V trimming: 5 bases; J trimming: 4 bases; junction bases outside the gene matches: 6. CDR3: CASSTRTSGVYNEQFF. The CDR3 DNA sequence: TGTGCCAGCAGCACCCGGACTAGCGGGGTATACAATGAGCAGTTCTTC.

This clonotype appeared many times. The junction and the germline gene differ at one end; a read error may be behind it. The DNA for the CDR3 is TGCAGTGCAGTACAGGGGGCTGGGGGAGTAAATGTTTTT. This translates into CSAVQGAGGVNVF. The chain combines TRBV20-1 with TRBJ1-4; 9 bases agree with TRBD1. Per the germline V gene, CDR1 is DFQATT and CDR2 is SNEGSKA (reference sequence). The CDR3 is 13 residues long.

J is TRBJ2-3 and V is TRBV6-2 or TRBV6-3, with D maybe TRBD2 (6 bases). In germline, CDR1 is MNHEY, CDR2 SVGEGT. V was trimmed by 6 bases and J by 3 bases, leaving 16 bases between them. The CDR3 loop spans 15 amino acids. In DNA form, the CDR3 reads TGTGCCAGCAGCCCAGGGACTGGCAATACAGATACGCAGTATTTT. It specifies CASSPGTGNTDTQYF.

This clonotype was seen repeatedly, ten times or more. The gene calls are TRBV27 and TRBJ2-2, with 9 bases fitting TRBD2. Germline lookup yields CDR1 MNHEY and CDR2 SMNVEV (reference sequence). J lost 6 bases, V lost 2 bases, and 16 bases had no gene match. This CDR3 spans 19 amino acids. This chain's CDR3 is CASSLVPPGLAMMAGELFF. The CDR3 region has the DNA TGTGCCAGCAGTTTAGTCCCCCCGGGACTAGCTATGATGGCCGGGGAGCTGTTTTTT.

This clonotype appeared a few times. V is TRBV18 and J is TRBJ2-7; 8 nucleotides align to TRBD1. The J segment lost 2 bases and the V segment lost 3 bases, leaving 9 bases of the junction unmatched. Germline CDR1 is KGHSH and CDR2 is LQKENI. This CDR3 spans 16 amino acids. CDR3 sequence: CASSPGAGGGTYEQYF. CDR3 sequence (DNA): TGTGCCAGCTCACCGGGGGCAGGGGGCGGCACCTACGAGCAGTACTTC.

The chain recombines TRBV12-3 or TRBV12-4 with TRBJ2-2, with 7 bases that match TRBD1. The CDR3 sequence is 15 residues long. Trimming cost V 5 bases and J 4 bases; bases outside gene matches: 7. The CDR3 reads CASSRDSLGTGELFF. The CDR3 nucleotides read TGTGCCAGCAGTCGGGACAGTCTGGGCACCGGGGAGCTGTTTTTT.

This clonotype showed up many times. CDR3 coding DNA: TGTGCCAGCAGCCAAGGCCTGATAGGACAGGGGGCCTACGAGCAGTACTTC. It yields the protein CASSQGLIGQGAYEQYF. The chain recombines TRBV3-1 with TRBJ2-7; 10 bases are a match to TRBD1. The V gene end was trimmed by 1 base and the J gene end by 2 bases; junction bases not matched to a gene: 8. Germline CDR1 is LGHDT and CDR2 is YNNKEL (reference sequence). CDR3 length: 17 amino acids.

This clonotype was seen many times. In DNA, the CDR3 is TGCAGTGCTAGAGATCGGAGTGGGACTAGCGGGAGGGCCTCGAACACCGGGGAGCTGTTTTTT. It is translated as CSARDRSGTSGRASNTGELFF. The chain links TRBV20-1 to TRBJ2-2, with 16 bases aligning to TRBD2. From germline, CDR1 is DFQATT and CDR2 SNEGSKA (reference sequence). The J segment lost 0 bases and the V segment lost 0 bases, leaving 10 bases of the junction unmatched. This CDR3 has 21 amino acids.

To note about this clonotype: The junction shows a germline mismatch at one end, possibly a read error. This chain links TRBV20-1 with TRBJ2-5; 10 bases match TRBD2. In germline, CDR1 is DFQATT, CDR2 SNEGSKA (reference sequence). This CDR3 contains 15 residues. The CDR3 nucleotides are TGCAGTGCCAGAGGCCAGCGGGAGGGCCTAAAGACCCAGTACTTC. It specifies CSARGQREGLKTQYF.

The J gene is TRBJ1-5, the V gene TRBV5-1, with TRBD1 as a possible D gene (5 bases). This CDR3 comprises 14 residues. The V gene lost 3 bases and the J gene lost 6 bases, with 13 bases spanning the gap. CDR1 is SGHRS and CDR2 is YFSETQ in the germline V gene. CDR3: CASSSAGMGQPQHF. CDR3 coding DNA: TGCGCCAGCAGCTCGGCAGGGATGGGTCAGCCCCAGCATTTT.